Below, 25 T cell receptor beta chains from the same sample are listed, as sequenced in a study of blood T cell repertoires in COVID-19. Clones were sequenced by immunoSEQ multiplex PCR, and TCRdb holds only the in-frame ones, with some missing. The sample includes around 180,000 clones, approximately 81% of them seen just once. The sample consisted of peripheral blood. These receptor sequences come from a person aged 65-85 years with COVID-19, enrolled during active disease.

This clone has only one observation. This sequence joins TRBV24-1 and TRBJ2-1; perhaps TRBD1 as D (6 bases). CDR3 length: 13 amino acids. Per the germline V gene, CDR1 is KGHDR and CDR2 is SFDVKD. The V and J ends lost 10 bases and 6 bases respectively, with 15 bases between them. CDR3 in DNA: TGTGCCACAAAGAAGACAGGCGGCAATGAGCAGTTCTTC. Amino acids: CATKKTGGNEQFF.

The chain employs TRBV5-4 and TRBJ1-2, with 7 bases fitting TRBD1. CDR3 length: 12 amino acids. Trimming at V came to 4 bases and at J to 6 bases, leaving 3 bases not matched to a gene. Looked up from germline, CDR1 is SGHNT and CDR2 is YYREEE (reference sequence). This CDR3 reads CASSIQGDGYTF. The CDR3 DNA reads as TGTGCCAGCAGCATTCAGGGGGATGGCTACACCTTC.

This sequence joins TRBV7-6 and TRBJ2-5, with D unclear. The CDR3 has 12 amino acids. V was cut by 4 bases and J by 10 bases, with 13 bases left in between. Germline V CDR1 and CDR2: SGHVS, FNYEAQ. CDR3 protein: CASSSRNGVQYF. The DNA of the CDR3 is TGTGCCAGCAGCTCGCGAAACGGTGTCCAGTACTTC.

This clone was recorded a few times. The rearrangement joins TRBV19 to TRBJ1-1; 7 positions agree with TRBD1. V was clipped by 6 bases and J by 4 bases; unmatched bases: 8. The germline V gene encodes CDR1 LNHDA and CDR2 SQIVND (reference sequence). The CDR3 is made up of 14 amino acids. The CDR3 DNA is TGTGCCAGTAGCCACAGGGGACCTGTCACTGAAGCTTTCTTT. Protein product: CASSHRGPVTEAFF.

In regard to this clone: Different DNA sequences within this sample yield the same CDR3. This chain uses TRBV29-1 with TRBJ1-4; D not certain. The V end was cut by 5 bases, the J end by 6 bases, with 4 bases between. The CDR3 length is 10 residues. Per germline, CDR1 SQVTM and CDR2 ANQGSEA. The CDR3 region has the DNA TGCAGCGTTCTAGATGAAAAACTGTTTTTT. Its translation: CSVLDEKLFF.

J is TRBJ1-1 and V is TRBV20-1; D remains ambiguous. Trimming took off 0 bases at V and 8 bases at J, with 7 bases between the two ends. The germline gives CDR1 DFQATT, CDR2 SNEGSKA (reference sequence). The CDR3 extends over 11 amino acids. The CDR3 DNA reads TGCAGTGCTAGAGATCGGGAAGAAGCTTTCTTT. This encodes CSARDREEAFF.

This clone was recorded a few times. The CDR3 loop is CASSLERIPNTEAFF. DNA of the CDR3: TGCGCCAGCAGCTTGGAGCGGATACCGAACACTGAAGCTTTCTTT. This sequence joins TRBV5-1 and TRBJ1-1; D not certain. The CDR3 loop spans 15 amino acids. V shed 0 bases and J shed 1 base, with 10 bases lying between them. Germline assignment: CDR1 SGHRS and CDR2 YFSETQ. Combining the CDR3 with reference TRBV5-1 and TRBJ1-1 gives the whole variable domain KAGVTQTPRYLIKTRGQQVTLSCSPISGHRSVSWYQQTPGQGLQFLFEYFSETQRNKGNFPGRFSGRQFSNSRSEMNVSTLELGDSALYLCASSLERIPNTEAFFGQGTRLTVV.

J is TRBJ1-6 and V is TRBV5-8, with TRBD1 matching over 7 bases. Germline V lookup: CDR1 SGHTS, CDR2 YDEGEE. The CDR3 runs 19 residues. With 3 bases clipped from V and 2 bases from J, the junction kept 14 bases outside the gene matches. CDR3 nucleotide sequence: TGTGCCAGCAGCTCTTACTCCGCCGGGACAGACCCCTATAATTCACCCCTCCACTTT. Translation: CASSSYSAGTDPYNSPLHF.

CDR3 region: CASSLGQGNTGELFF. DNA of the CDR3: TGTGCCAGCAGCCTAGGACAGGGGAACACCGGGGAGCTGTTTTTT. This chain uses TRBV4-2 with TRBJ2-2, with TRBD1 identical over 8 bases. The CDR3 has 15 residues. V lost 4 bases, J lost 1 base, and 2 bases stayed unmatched. Per germline, CDR1 LGHNA and CDR2 YNFKEQ.

The gene calls are TRBV9 and TRBJ1-6, with D possibly TRBD1 on 6 matching bases. The germline V and J ends were trimmed by 3 bases and 6 bases, with 10 bases remaining between them. The length of the CDR3 is 14 residues. Germline values: CDR1 SGDLS, CDR2 YYNGEE. The CDR3 DNA reads as TGTGCCAGCAGCGCCGCACAGGGTAATTCACCCCTCCACTTT. Protein product: CASSAAQGNSPLHF.

The chain couples TRBV7-3 to TRBJ2-3; D remains ambiguous. V was pared by 4 bases and J by 2 bases, with 10 bases between. The CDR3 consists of 14 residues. Germline V gene lookup returns CDR1 SGHTA and CDR2 FQGTGA. The CDR3 DNA reads TGTGCCAGCAGCTCCCTTTCTTCCACAGATACGCAGTATTTT. Translating gives CASSSLSSTDTQYF.

This chain connects TRBV19 to TRBJ1-2; D is perhaps TRBD1 (5 bases). The CDR3 is 14 residues long. CDR1 and CDR2 (germline): LNHDA, SQIVND (reference sequence). The V end was cut by 5 bases, the J end by 7 bases, with 17 bases between. The CDR3 DNA reads as TGTGCCAGTAGTCCCCCAGGGCTAGGAGTTGGCTACACCTTC. As protein: CASSPPGLGVGYTF.

This clone was detected once. The CDR3 region is CASSGRTHTEAFF. DNA for the CDR3: TGTGCCAGTAGTGGGCGGACACACACTGAAGCTTTCTTT. This chain links TRBV19 with TRBJ1-1; a possible D gene is TRBD1 (5 bases). The CDR3 consists of 13 residues. Per the germline V gene, CDR1 is LNHDA and CDR2 is SQIVND (reference sequence). V lost 5 bases, J lost 3 bases, and 10 bases lay in between.

V usage is TRBV10-3 and J usage is TRBJ1-2, with 9 bases aligning to TRBD1. Germline V lookup: CDR1 ENHRY, CDR2 SYGVKD. V lost 6 bases and J lost 5; bases outside the gene matches: 7. The CDR3 contains 14 residues. As DNA, the CDR3 is TGTGCCATCAGGGGACAGGGATTTCATTATGGCTACACCTTC. Translation: CAIRGQGFHYGYTF.

This chain's CDR3 is CASSSSAAAGQLGDTQYF. The CDR3 DNA is TGTGCCAGCAGTTCCTCCGCGGCGGCTGGACAGCTCGGAGATACGCAGTATTTT. V usage is TRBV27 and J usage is TRBJ2-3; D perhaps matches TRBD1 (6 bases). Trimming removed 4 bases from V and 5 bases from J, with 25 bases in between. The CDR3 length is 18 residues. CDR1 and CDR2 (germline): MNHEY, SMNVEV (reference sequence).

This rearrangement joins TRBV5-8 to TRBJ2-7; D perhaps matches TRBD2 (5 bases). Germline V CDR1 and CDR2: SGHTS, YDEGEE. There are 15 residues in the CDR3. V gave up 2 bases and J gave up 4 bases, with 16 bases separating them. DNA of the CDR3: TGTGCCAGCAGCTTAATAGGCGGGTCGCGGTACGAGCAGTACTTC. Protein: CASSLIGGSRYEQYF. The variable domain in full, with the rest retrieved from reference TRBV5-8 and TRBJ2-7, is EAGVTQSPTHLIKTRGQQATLRCSPISGHTSVYWYQQALGLGLQFLLWYDEGEERNRGNFPPRFSGRQFPNYSSELNVNALELEDSALYLCASSLIGGSRYEQYFGPGTRLTVT.

The genes are TRBV7-3 and TRBJ2-1, with D possibly being TRBD1 (7 bases). Germline values: CDR1 SGHTA, CDR2 FQGTGA. The CDR3 extends over 16 amino acids. V was shortened by 5 bases and J by 7 bases, with 21 bases between the two germline ends. CDR3 residues: CASSHPPSGGMNEQFF. The CDR3 nucleotides read TGTGCCAGCAGCCATCCCCCGTCAGGGGGGATGAATGAGCAGTTCTTC. Full variable domain (outside the CDR3, taken from reference TRBV7-3 and TRBJ2-1): GAGVSQTPSNKVTEKGKYVELRCDPISGHTALYWYRQSLGQGPEFLIYFQGTGAADDSGLPNDRFFAVRPEGSVSTLKIQRTERGDSAVYLCASSHPPSGGMNEQFFGPGTRLTVL.

The chain carries TRBV6-5 and TRBJ2-7, with D perhaps TRBD1 (6 bases). The V end was cut by 4 bases, the J end by 2 bases, with 15 bases between. The CDR3 length is 15 residues. Germline CDR1 and CDR2: MNHEY and SVGAGI. The CDR3 is CASSWDRDTTYEQYF. As DNA, the CDR3 is TGTGCCAGCAGTTGGGACCGGGACACCACCTACGAGCAGTACTTC.

The rearrangement uses TRBV6-5 and TRBJ2-1; 7 nucleotides line up with TRBD2. The length of the CDR3 is 16 residues. V lost 4 bases, J lost 0 bases, and 6 bases stayed unmatched. CDR1 and CDR2 from the germline V gene are MNHEY and SVGAGI. CDR3 residues: CASSSSGISSYNEQFF. For the CDR3, the DNA is TGTGCCAGCAGTTCTAGCGGTATATCCTCCTACAATGAGCAGTTCTTC.

This clone was seen a few times. One end of the junction fails to match germline, which may point to a read error. For the CDR3, the DNA is TGTGCCAGCAGCCAAGAACTCTTC. This encodes CASSQELF. The chain recombines TRBV3-1 (or the pseudogene TRBV3-2) with TRBJ2-7, with D unresolved. Germline V gene data show CDR1 as LGHDT and CDR2 as YNNKEL (reference sequence). The CDR3 length is 8 residues.

V and J are TRBV7-2 and TRBJ1-2; a weak D match, TRBD1 (6 bases). V was pared by 4 bases and J by 4 bases, with 16 bases between. Germline CDR1 reads SGHTA; CDR2 reads FQGNSA. The CDR3 contains 15 residues. Written as DNA, the CDR3 is TGTGCCAGCAGCTACTCAGGTGGGGGCTCCTATGGCTACACCTTC. Amino acids: CASSYSGGGSYGYTF.

The genes are TRBV6-5 and TRBJ1-5; D ambiguous. The V end was cut by 7 bases, the J end by 7 bases, with 20 bases between. The CDR3 runs 15 residues. Germline V gives CDR1 MNHEY, CDR2 SVGAGI. CDR3 in DNA: TGTGCCAGCACCGAGGAACGGAGTAGCGGACAGCCCCAGCATTTT. Its protein product is CASTEERSSGQPQHF.

The chain has TRBV28 and TRBJ2-1; D not certain. Germline values: CDR1 MDHEN, CDR2 SYDVKM. V was cut by 6 bases and J by 0 bases, with 12 bases left in between. The length of the CDR3 is 15 residues. CDR3 region: CASRLLRSSYNEQFF. The CDR3 bases are TGTGCCAGCAGATTACTTAGATCCTCCTACAATGAGCAGTTCTTC.

The CDR3 nucleotides read TGTGCCAGCAGTTCGAACCAGGGCAATCAGCCCCAGCATTTT. Amino acid sequence: CASSSNQGNQPQHF. V and J are TRBV27 and TRBJ1-5; D unresolved. Between the trimmed V and J ends, which lost 4 bases and 2 bases, there was a span of 9 bases. Germline V gene sequence: CDR1 MNHEY, CDR2 SMNVEV (reference sequence). The CDR3 has 14 amino acids.

This clone was detected a few times. The chain joins TRBV5-1 to TRBJ2-7, with D possibly matching TRBD1 (6 bases). Germline V gives CDR1 SGHRS, CDR2 YFSETQ. The CDR3 consists of 13 residues. With 4 bases removed from V and 2 bases from J, the gap between germline ends came to 10 bases. The CDR3 loop is CASSPNRAYEQYF. CDR3 nucleotides: TGCGCCAGCAGCCCTAACAGGGCCTACGAGCAGTACTTC. The full variable domain, in which reference TRBV5-1 and TRBJ2-7 provide the parts outside the CDR3, is KAGVTQTPRYLIKTRGQQVTLSCSPISGHRSVSWYQQTPGQGLQFLFEYFSETQRNKGNFPGRFSGRQFSNSRSEMNVSTLELGDSALYLCASSPNRAYEQYFGPGTRLTVT.